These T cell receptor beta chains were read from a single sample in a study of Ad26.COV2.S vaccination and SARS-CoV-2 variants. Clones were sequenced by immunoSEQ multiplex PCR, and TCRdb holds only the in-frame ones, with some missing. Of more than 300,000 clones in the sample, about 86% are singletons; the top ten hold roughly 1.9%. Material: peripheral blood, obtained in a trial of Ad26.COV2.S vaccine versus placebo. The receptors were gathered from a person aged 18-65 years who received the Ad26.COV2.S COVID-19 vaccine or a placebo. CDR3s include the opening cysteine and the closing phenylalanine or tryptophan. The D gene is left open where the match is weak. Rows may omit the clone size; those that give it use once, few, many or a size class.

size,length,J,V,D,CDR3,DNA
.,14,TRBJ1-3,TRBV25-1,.,CASSEAGYGNTIYF,TGTGCCAGCAGCGAGGCAGGGTATGGAAACACCATATATTTT
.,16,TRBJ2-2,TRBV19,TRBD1,CASSAEGQGMTGELFF,TGTGCCAGTAGTGCGGAGGGACAGGGTATGACCGGGGAGCTGTTTTTT
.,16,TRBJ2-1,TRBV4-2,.,CASSQDGMPSYNEQFF,TGTGCCAGCAGCCAAGACGGGATGCCCTCCTACAATGAGCAGTTCTTC
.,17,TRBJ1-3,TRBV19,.,CASSTTRQRLSGNTIYF,TGTGCCAGTAGTACGACTCGACAGCGTCTTTCTGGAAACACCATATATTTT
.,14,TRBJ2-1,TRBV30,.,CAWSKGSSQNEQFF,TGTGCCTGGAGTAAGGGGAGTAGTCAGAATGAGCAGTTCTTC
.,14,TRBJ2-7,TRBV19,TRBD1,CASSISWDRGVQYF,TGTGCCAGTAGTATATCCTGGGACAGGGGCGTGCAGTACTTC
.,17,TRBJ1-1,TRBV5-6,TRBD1,CASRPTRGLRGDTEAFF,TGTGCCAGCAGGCCGACCCGGGGCCTCAGGGGGGACACTGAAGCTTTCTTT
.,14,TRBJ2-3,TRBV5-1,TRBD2,CASSLAGGGDTQYF,TGCGCCAGCAGCCTAGCGGGAGGGGGAGATACGCAGTATTTT
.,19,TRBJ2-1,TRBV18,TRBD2,CASSPSGTSTRGVYNEQFF,TGTGCCAGCTCACCATCCGGGACTAGCACACGTGGGGTCTACAATGAGCAGTTCTTC
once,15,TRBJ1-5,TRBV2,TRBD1,CASSGGTGNNQPQHF,TGTGCCAGCAGTGGGGGGACAGGGAACAATCAGCCCCAGCATTTT
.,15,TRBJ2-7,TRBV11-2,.,CASSSWFQGSYEQYF,TGTGCCAGCAGCTCCTGGTTCCAGGGATCCTACGAGCAGTACTTC
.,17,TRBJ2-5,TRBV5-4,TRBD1,CASSLVGSVGTGTSQYF,TGTGCCAGCAGCTTGGTGGGATCGGTAGGGACAGGGACGTCCCAGTACTTC
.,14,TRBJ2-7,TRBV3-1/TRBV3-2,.,CASSPRYGSYEQYF,TGTGCCAGCAGCCCTCGTTACGGCTCCTACGAGCAGTACTTC